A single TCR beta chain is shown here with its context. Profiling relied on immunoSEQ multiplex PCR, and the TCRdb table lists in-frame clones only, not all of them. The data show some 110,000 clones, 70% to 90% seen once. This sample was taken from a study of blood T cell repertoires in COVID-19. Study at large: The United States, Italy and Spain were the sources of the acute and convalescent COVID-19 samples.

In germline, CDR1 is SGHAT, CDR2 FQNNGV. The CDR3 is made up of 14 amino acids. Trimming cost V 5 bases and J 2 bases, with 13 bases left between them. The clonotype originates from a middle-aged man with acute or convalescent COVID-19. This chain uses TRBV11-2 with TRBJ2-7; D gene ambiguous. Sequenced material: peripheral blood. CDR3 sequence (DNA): TGTGCCAGCAGCGCCGTCCGTGCGACCTACGAGCAGTACTTC. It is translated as CASSAVRATYEQYF.